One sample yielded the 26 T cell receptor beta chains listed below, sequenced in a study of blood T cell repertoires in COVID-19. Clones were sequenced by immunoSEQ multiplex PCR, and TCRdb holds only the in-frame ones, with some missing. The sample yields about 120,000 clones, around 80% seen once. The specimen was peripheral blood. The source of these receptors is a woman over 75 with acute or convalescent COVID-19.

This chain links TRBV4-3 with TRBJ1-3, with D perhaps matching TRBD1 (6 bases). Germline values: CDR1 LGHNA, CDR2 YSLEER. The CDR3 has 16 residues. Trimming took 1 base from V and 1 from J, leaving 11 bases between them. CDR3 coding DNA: TGCGCCAGCAGCCAAGTAATGGGGGCTTCTGGAAACACCATATATTTT. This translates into CASSQVMGASGNTIYF.

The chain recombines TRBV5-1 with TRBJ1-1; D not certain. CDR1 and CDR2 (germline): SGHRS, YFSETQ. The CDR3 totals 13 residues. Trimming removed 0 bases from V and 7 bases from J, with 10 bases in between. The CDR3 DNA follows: TGCGCCAGCAGCTTGGCCGTCTCCAGTGAAGCTTTCTTT. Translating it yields CASSLAVSSEAFF.

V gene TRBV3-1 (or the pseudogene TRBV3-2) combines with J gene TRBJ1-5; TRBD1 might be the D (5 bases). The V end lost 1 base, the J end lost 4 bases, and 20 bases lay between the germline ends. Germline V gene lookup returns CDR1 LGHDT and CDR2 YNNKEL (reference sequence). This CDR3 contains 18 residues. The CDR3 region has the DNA TGTGCCAGCAGCCAAGGTTATCTTCAGGGAGGCGAGAATCAGCCCCAGCATTTT. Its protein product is CASSQGYLQGGENQPQHF.

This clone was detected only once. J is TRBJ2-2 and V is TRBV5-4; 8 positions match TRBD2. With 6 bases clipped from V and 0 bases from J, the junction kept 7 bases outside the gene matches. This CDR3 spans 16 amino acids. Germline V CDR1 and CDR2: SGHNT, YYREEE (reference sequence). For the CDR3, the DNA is TGTGCCAGCAAACCGGGCGGGGGGCCGAACACCGGGGAGCTGTTTTTT. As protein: CASKPGGGPNTGELFF.

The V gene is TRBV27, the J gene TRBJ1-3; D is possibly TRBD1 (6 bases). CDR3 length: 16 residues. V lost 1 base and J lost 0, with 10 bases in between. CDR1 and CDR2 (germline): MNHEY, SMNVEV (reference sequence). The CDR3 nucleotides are TGTGCCAGCAGTTTATACGGCAGGGGCTCTGGAAACACCATATATTTT. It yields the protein CASSLYGRGSGNTIYF.

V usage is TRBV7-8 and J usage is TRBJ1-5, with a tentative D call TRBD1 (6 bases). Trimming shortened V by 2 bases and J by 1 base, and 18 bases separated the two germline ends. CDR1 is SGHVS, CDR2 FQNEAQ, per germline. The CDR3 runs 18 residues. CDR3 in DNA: TGTGCCAGCAGCTTATCGGGCAGGGGCCTCGGAAGCAATCAGCCCCAGCATTTT. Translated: CASSLSGRGLGSNQPQHF. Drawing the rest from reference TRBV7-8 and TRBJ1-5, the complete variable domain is GAGVSQSPRYKVAKRGQDVALRCDPISGHVSLFWYQQALGQGPEFLTYFQNEAQLDKSGLPSDRFFAERPEGSVSTLKIQRTQQEDSAVYLCASSLSGRGLGSNQPQHFGDGTRLSIL.

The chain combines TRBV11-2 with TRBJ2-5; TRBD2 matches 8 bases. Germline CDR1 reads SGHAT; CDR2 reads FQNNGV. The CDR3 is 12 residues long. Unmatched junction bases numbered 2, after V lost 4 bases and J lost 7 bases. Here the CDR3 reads CASSSTSATQYF. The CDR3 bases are TGTGCCAGCAGCTCGACTAGCGCGACCCAGTACTTC.

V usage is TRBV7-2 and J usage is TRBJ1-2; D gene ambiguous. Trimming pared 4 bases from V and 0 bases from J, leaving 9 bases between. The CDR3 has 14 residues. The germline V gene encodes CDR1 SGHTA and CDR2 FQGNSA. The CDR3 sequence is CASSSGLPNYGYTF. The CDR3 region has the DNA TGTGCCAGCAGCTCCGGACTGCCTAACTATGGCTACACCTTC.

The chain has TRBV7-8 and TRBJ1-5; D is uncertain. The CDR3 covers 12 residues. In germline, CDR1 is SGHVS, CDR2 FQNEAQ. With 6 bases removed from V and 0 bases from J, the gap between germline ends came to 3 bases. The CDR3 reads CASSYSNQPQHF. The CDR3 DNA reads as TGTGCCAGCAGTTATAGCAATCAGCCCCAGCATTTT. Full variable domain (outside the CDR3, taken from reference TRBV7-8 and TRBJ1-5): GAGVSQSPRYKVAKRGQDVALRCDPISGHVSLFWYQQALGQGPEFLTYFQNEAQLDKSGLPSDRFFAERPEGSVSTLKIQRTQQEDSAVYLCASSYSNQPQHFGDGTRLSIL.

The CDR3 loop reads CASSEEGVPSYEQYF. The CDR3 region has the DNA TGTGCCAGCAGTGAAGAAGGGGTACCCTCCTACGAGCAGTACTTC. The chain recombines TRBV2 with TRBJ2-7; D is perhaps TRBD1 (5 bases). CDR3 size: 15 residues. Germline V gene lookup returns CDR1 SNHLY and CDR2 FYNNEI. V lost 1 base and J 0 bases, leaving 10 bases between the germline ends.

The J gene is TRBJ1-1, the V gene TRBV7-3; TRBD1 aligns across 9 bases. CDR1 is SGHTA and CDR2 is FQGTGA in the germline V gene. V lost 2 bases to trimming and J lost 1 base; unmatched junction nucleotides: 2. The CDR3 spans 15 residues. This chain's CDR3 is CASSLEGQGNTEAFF. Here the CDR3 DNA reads TGTGCCAGCAGCTTAGAGGGACAGGGGAACACTGAAGCTTTCTTT.

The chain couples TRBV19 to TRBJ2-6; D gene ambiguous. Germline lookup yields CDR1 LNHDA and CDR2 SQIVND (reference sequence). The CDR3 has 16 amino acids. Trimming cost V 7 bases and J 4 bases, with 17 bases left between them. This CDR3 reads CASTAPPGSGANVLTF. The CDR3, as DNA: TGTGCCAGTACCGCTCCCCCCGGGTCCGGGGCCAACGTCCTGACTTTC.

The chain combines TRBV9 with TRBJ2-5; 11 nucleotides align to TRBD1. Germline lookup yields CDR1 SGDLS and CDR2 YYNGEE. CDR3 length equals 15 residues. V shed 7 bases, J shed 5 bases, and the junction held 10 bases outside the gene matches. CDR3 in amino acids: CASERTGGAGETQYF. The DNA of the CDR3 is TGTGCCAGCGAGCGGACAGGGGGCGCGGGGGAGACCCAGTACTTC.

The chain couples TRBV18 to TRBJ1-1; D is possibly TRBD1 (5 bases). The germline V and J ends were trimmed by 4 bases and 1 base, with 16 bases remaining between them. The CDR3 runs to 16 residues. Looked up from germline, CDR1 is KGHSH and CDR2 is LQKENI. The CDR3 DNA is TGTGCCAGCTCACAAGAAGGGAGGGGAAAGAACACTGAAGCTTTCTTT. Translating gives CASSQEGRGKNTEAFF. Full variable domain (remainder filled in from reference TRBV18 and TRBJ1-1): NAGVMQNPRHLVRRRGQEARLRCSPMKGHSHVYWYRQLPEEGLKFMVYLQKENIIDESGMPKERFSAEFPKEGPSILRIQQVVRGDSAAYFCASSQEGRGKNTEAFFGQGTRLTVV.

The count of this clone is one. The CDR3 protein is CASSLDRVSGYTF. CDR3 bases: TGTGCCAGCAGCTTGGACAGGGTGAGTGGCTACACCTTC. The rearrangement joins TRBV5-4 to TRBJ1-2; maybe TRBD1 (6 bases). The V end lost 0 bases, the J end lost 7 bases, and 10 bases lay between the germline ends. CDR1 SGHNT and CDR2 YYREEE come from the germline V gene (reference sequence). The CDR3 has 13 residues.

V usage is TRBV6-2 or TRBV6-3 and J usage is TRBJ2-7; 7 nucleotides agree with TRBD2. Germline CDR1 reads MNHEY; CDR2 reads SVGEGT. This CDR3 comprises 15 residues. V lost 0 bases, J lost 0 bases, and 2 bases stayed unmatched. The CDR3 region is CASSYSASGSYEQYF. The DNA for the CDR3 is TGTGCCAGCAGTTACTCGGCTAGCGGCTCCTACGAGCAGTACTTC.

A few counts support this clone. The CDR3 nucleotides read TGTGCCAGTAGTATAAGTCGGACAGGGGATCTCCGTGGCTACACCTTC. Translation gives CASSISRTGDLRGYTF. The J gene is TRBJ1-2, the V gene TRBV19; 9 bases match TRBD1. There are 16 residues in the CDR3. Trimming removed 2 bases from V and 7 bases from J; junction bases left unmatched: 11. Germline loops: CDR1 LNHDA, CDR2 SQIVND (reference sequence). Full variable domain (missing parts from reference TRBV19 and TRBJ1-2): DGGITQSPKYLFRKEGQNVTLSCEQNLNHDAMYWYRQDPGQGLRLIYYSQIVNDFQKGDIAEGYSVSREKKESFPLTVTSAQKNPTAFYLCASSISRTGDLRGYTFGSGTRLTVV.

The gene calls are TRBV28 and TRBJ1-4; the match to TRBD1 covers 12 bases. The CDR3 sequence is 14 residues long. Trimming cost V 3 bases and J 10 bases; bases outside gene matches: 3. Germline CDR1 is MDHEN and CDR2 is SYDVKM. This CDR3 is CASSLGTGGGKLFF. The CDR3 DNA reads TGTGCCAGCAGTTTGGGGACAGGGGGCGGAAAACTGTTTTTT.

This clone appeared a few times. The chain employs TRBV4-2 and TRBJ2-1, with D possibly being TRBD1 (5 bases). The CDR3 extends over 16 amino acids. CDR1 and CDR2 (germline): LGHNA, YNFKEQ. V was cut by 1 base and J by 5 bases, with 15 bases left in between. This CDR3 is CASSQGKDQGNNEQFF. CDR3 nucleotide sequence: TGTGCCAGCAGCCAAGGAAAGGATCAGGGAAACAATGAGCAGTTCTTC.

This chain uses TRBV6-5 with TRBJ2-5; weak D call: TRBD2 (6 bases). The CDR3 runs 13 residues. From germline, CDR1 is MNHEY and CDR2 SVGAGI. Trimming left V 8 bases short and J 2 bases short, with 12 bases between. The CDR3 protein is CASRGTTQETQYF. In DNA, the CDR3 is TGTGCCAGCCGGGGGACCACGCAAGAGACCCAGTACTTC.

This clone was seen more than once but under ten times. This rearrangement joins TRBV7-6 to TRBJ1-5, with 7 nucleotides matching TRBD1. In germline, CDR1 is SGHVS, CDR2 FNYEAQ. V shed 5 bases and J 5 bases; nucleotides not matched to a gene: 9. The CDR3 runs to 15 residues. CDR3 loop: CASSRTFGTDQPQHF. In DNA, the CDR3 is TGTGCCAGCAGCCGTACCTTCGGGACAGATCAGCCCCAGCATTTT. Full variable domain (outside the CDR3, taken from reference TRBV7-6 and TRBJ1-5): GAGVSQSPRYKVTKRGQDVALRCDPISGHVSLYWYRQALGQGPEFLTYFNYEAQQDKSGLPNDRFSAERPEGSISTLTIQRTEQRDSAMYRCASSRTFGTDQPQHFGDGTRLSIL.

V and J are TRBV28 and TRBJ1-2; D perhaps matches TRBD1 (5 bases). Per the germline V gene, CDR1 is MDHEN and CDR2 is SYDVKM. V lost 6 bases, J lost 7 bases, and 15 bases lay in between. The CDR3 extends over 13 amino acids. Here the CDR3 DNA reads TGTGCCAGCAGCCCTTCGGGGGTCCCTGGCTACACCTTC. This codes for CASSPSGVPGYTF.

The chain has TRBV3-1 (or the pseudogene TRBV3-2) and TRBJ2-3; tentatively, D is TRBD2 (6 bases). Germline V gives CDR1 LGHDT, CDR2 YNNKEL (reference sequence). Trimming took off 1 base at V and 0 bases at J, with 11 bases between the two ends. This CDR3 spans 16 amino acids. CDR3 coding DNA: TGTGCCAGCAGCCAAGTGGGTAGCGGAAGCACAGATACGCAGTATTTT. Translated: CASSQVGSGSTDTQYF.

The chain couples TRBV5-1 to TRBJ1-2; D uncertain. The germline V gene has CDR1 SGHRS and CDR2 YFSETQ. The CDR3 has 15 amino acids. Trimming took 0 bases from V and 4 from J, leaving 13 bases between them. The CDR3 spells CASSLATSTLYGYTF. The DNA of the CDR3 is TGCGCCAGCAGCTTGGCCACTTCGACTCTCTATGGCTACACCTTC.

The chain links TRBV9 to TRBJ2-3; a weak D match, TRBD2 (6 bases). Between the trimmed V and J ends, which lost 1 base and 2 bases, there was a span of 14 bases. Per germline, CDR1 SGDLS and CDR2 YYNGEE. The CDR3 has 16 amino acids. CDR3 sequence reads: CASSVRAGRNTDTQYF. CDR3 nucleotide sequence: TGTGCCAGCAGCGTAAGGGCGGGGAGGAACACAGATACGCAGTATTTT.

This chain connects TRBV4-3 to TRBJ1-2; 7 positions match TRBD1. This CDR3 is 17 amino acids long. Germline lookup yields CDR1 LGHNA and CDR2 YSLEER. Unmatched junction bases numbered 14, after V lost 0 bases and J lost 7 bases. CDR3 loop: CASSQDRGGRALRGYTF. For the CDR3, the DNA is TGCGCCAGCAGCCAAGATAGAGGGGGCAGGGCCCTTCGTGGCTACACCTTC.